This T cell receptor (beta chain) was recorded in a study of CD8+ T cells in alopecia areata. Study details: Recipients were roughly 6-11-week-old female C3H/HeJ mice grafted with skin from approximately 6-13-month-old C3H/HeJ donors with spontaneous alopecia.

This clone has a handful of counts. Its antigen is undetermined. Gene names and germline refer to mouse. After isolation, RNA underwent reverse transcription to generate cDNA as the sequencing template. Data came from immunoSEQ multiplex PCR; TCRdb stores just in-frame clones and leaves some out. The sample yields over 100,000 clones, without any singletons. Study results and limitations: Possibly because of HLA-related factors, TCR sharing was less clear across patients than in mice. Scalp lesions, especially in alopecia totalis/universalis, had higher clonality than normal scalp. Sequencing of scalp tissue also captures the resident alphabeta T cells of normal skin.

Sequenced: lesional skin. The TCR sequence derives from a C3H/HeJ mouse with alopecia areata. Mice of this strain are of MHC haplotype H2-k.

CDR3 sequence reads: CASSEGGTGNYEQYF. The part of the CDR3 DNA that was read is TGTGCCAGCAGTGAAGGCGGGACAGGGAACTAT. The V gene is TRBV13-1, the J gene TRBJ2-7, with 9 bases matching TRBD1. The sequence runs out 4 residues before the end of the CDR3; the remainder is reconstructed from the germline J gene. The CDR3 has 15 residues. Germline V lookup: CDR1 NSHNY, CDR2 SYGAGN. Trimming cost V 2 bases and J 3 bases; bases outside gene matches: 6.